This T cell receptor beta chain appears in the sequencing data of a study of T cells in Graves' hyperthyroidism and ophthalmopathy. Study-wide findings and caveats: Model-based prediction identified ophthalmopathy a median roughly 5.9 months prior to its onset. Most thyroid clonotypes expanded above 0.001 were also detected in blood. Stable hyperthyroidism was told apart from ophthalmopathy by a model built on 13 V-J features.

In regard to this clonotype: Its antigen remains unidentified.

Diagnoses used clinical symptoms, serum thyroxine and TRAb, thyroid ultrasound and orbital computed tomography. The ends were cut back, 0 bases at V and 1 base at J, with 8 bases in the middle. The V gene's germline CDR1 is DFQATT and CDR2 SNEGSKA (reference sequence). The CDR3 has 14 amino acids. Amplification of TCR beta CDR3 regions was performed using RNA transcripts as template. The HTBI primer set served for first-round RT-PCR of the TCR CDR3. TCRdb passed the multiplex PCR reads through MiXCR, listing each CDR3 protein once. The repertoire has some 400,000 distinct CDR3 sequences, around an eighth of them found once; the top ten carry less than 25%.

Sequenced: blood. The source of this sequence is a man aged 25 to 40 with Graves' hyperthyroidism that later progressed to Graves' ophthalmopathy. The chain is built from TRBV20-1 and TRBJ2-3; no clear D gene. The CDR3 DNA sequence: TGCAGTGCTAGAGATCTTAAGGGCACAGATACGCAGTATTTT. This gives the protein CSARDLKGTDTQYF.